The present entry profiles one T cell receptor beta chain with its context. This record comes from a study of T-cell reconstitution after alpha-beta-depleted transplantation in children. Germline loops: CDR1 MNHEY, CDR2 SMNVEV (reference sequence). V shed 4 bases, J shed 9 bases, and the junction held 4 bases outside the gene matches. This CDR3 comprises 13 residues. Unique molecular identifiers were used in preparing the TCRbeta library. Via MiXCR, TCRdb re-called the PCR reads, giving one row per CDR3 protein. The sample holds 210,000 or so distinct CDR3 sequences, around 9.5% seen once. This receptor was taken from a human donor who donated a stem cell graft to a child with acute lymphoblastic leukemia. This sample comprised PBMCs from the stem cell graft donor, obtained from the stem cell graft. The V and J genes are TRBV27 and TRBJ2-1, with 9 bases matching TRBD2. The CDR3 nucleotides are TGTGCCAGCAGTTCTAGCGGGGCTAGTGAGCAGTTCTTC. This translates into CASSSSGASEQFF.